These 6 T cell receptor beta chains were all obtained from the same sample, sequenced in a study of identical twins' blood T cells. From the 5' RACE reads, TCRdb called clonotypes with MiXCR, one entry per CDR3 protein. The repertoire holds roughly 340,000 distinct CDR3 sequences, with approximately 30% as singletons. Sequencing was done on a sample of PBMCs. The receptors derive from a woman between 18 and 49 years old in good health.

In the case of this clonotype: The junction differs from germline at one of its ends, possibly a read error. This chain uses TRBV28 with TRBJ2-4, with D perhaps TRBD2 (5 bases). Germline V gene sequence: CDR1 MDHEN, CDR2 SYDVKM. The CDR3 totals 14 residues. The CDR3 spells CASNQDLAKNIQCF. CDR3 nucleotides: TGTGCCAGCAATCAGGATCTAGCCAAAAACATTCAGTGCTTC. The entire variable domain, with the rest obtained from reference TRBV28 and TRBJ2-4, is as follows: DVKVTQSSRYLVKRTGEKVFLECVQDMDHENMFWYRQDPGLGLRLIYFSYDVKMKEKGDIPEGYSVSREKKERFSLILESASTNQTSMYLCASNQDLAKNIQCFGAGTRLSVL.

There are a few counts of this clonotype. The chain combines TRBV6-4 with TRBJ2-1; 11 bases are shared with TRBD2. There are 18 residues in the CDR3. J gave up 0 bases and V 4 bases, and 8 bases lay outside the gene matches. In germline, CDR1 is MRHNA, CDR2 SNTAGT. The CDR3: CASSGRSSGGSSYNEQFF. Written as DNA, the CDR3 is TGTGCCAGCAGTGGACGATCTAGCGGGGGGTCCTCCTACAATGAGCAGTTCTTC.

The rearrangement joins TRBV29-1 to TRBJ1-2; D ambiguous. CDR1 is SQVTM, CDR2 ANQGSEA, per germline. V gave up 7 bases and J gave up 5 bases, with 11 bases separating them. This CDR3 has 11 amino acids. This CDR3 reads CSGGQNYGYTF. The CDR3 bases are TGCAGCGGTGGGCAGAATTATGGCTACACCTTC.

At least ten counts were recorded for this clonotype. The rearrangement uses TRBV20-1 and TRBJ2-4, with TRBD2 matching over 14 bases. Germline V gene data show CDR1 as DFQATT and CDR2 as SNEGSKA (reference sequence). The CDR3 spans 18 residues. V was clipped by 5 bases and J by 5 bases; unmatched bases: 14. The chain's CDR3 is CSAVGLAGGEVKENIQYF. Written as DNA, the CDR3 is TGCAGTGCTGTCGGACTAGCGGGGGGTGAAGTAAAGGAAAACATTCAGTACTTC.

The chain combines TRBV7-2 with TRBJ2-7; a weak D match, TRBD2 (5 bases). Trimming left V 7 bases short and J 2 bases short, with 18 bases between. Germline lookup yields CDR1 SGHTA and CDR2 FQGNSA. The CDR3 has 15 residues. CDR3 residues: CASNFLGGSPYEQYF. The CDR3 bases are TGTGCCAGCAACTTCCTTGGAGGCTCGCCCTACGAGCAGTACTTC.

This clonotype was seen a handful of times. CDR3 region: CSPTLGDNEQFF. The CDR3, as DNA: TGCAGCCCTACTCTAGGGGACAATGAGCAGTTCTTC. V gene TRBV20-1 combines with J gene TRBJ2-1; D is possibly TRBD1 (5 bases). This CDR3 is built from 12 residues. Germline lookup yields CDR1 DFQATT and CDR2 SNEGSKA (reference sequence).